These 14 T cell receptor beta chains originate from one sample sequenced in a study of regulatory T cells in long-lasting Graves disease. Time point described: newly diagnosed GD, antithyroid drugs for less than 3 months. PBMCs were the source of the RNA used for TCR sequencing. CDR3-region Arm-PCR and iRepertoire HTBI primers produced the TCR beta libraries. Using its own MiXCR run on the multiplex PCR reads, TCRdb lists one record per CDR3 protein. The sample records more than 300,000 distinct CDR3 sequences, roughly 16% being singletons. The sample also formed part of further work on T cells in Graves' hyperthyroidism and ophthalmopathy.

The sample here was peripheral blood mononuclear cells (PBMCs), taken at new diagnosis, from a patient treated with antithyroid drugs. These receptor sequences come from a woman between 18 and 29 years old with Graves disease.

This clonotype has a handful of counts. The J gene is TRBJ2-6, the V gene TRBV6-1; D possibly corresponds to TRBD1 (5 bases). Looked up from germline, CDR1 is MNHNS and CDR2 is SASEGT. The CDR3 loop spans 14 amino acids. V was cut by 5 bases and J by 4 bases, with 9 bases left in between. CDR3 sequence: CASSTRGGANVLTF. CDR3 DNA sequence: TGTGCCAGCAGTACAAGGGGAGGGGCCAACGTCCTGACTTTC.

This clonotype was observed a few times. The chain combines TRBV6-1 with TRBJ2-1; TRBD2 agrees at 7 bases. This CDR3 is built from 13 residues. V lost 8 bases and J lost 6; bases outside the gene matches: 7. Germline V CDR1 and CDR2: MNHNS, SASEGT. CDR3 DNA sequence: TGTGCCAGCCTTGAGGGAGGGTCCAATGAGCAGTTCTTC. Translation gives CASLEGGSNEQFF.

A remark on this clonotype: This clone may be a read error of a much larger clone one base away. The chain employs TRBV5-4 and TRBJ2-3; possibly TRBD1 or TRBD2 for D (6 bases each). Germline CDR1 SGHNT, CDR2 YYREEE (reference sequence). The CDR3 covers 14 residues. V lost 6 bases to trimming and J lost 2 bases, with 13 bases between them. The CDR3 is CASNGGGLTDTQYF. CDR3 nucleotide sequence: TGTGCCAGCAACGGAGGGGGACTCACAGATACGCAGTATTTT.

In this sample, this clonotype turned up many times. The DNA for the CDR3 is TGTGCCAGCAGCGTAGCGGGGGGCAGCGAGACCCAGTACTTC. Translated: CASSVAGGSETQYF. The chain links TRBV9 to TRBJ2-5, with a possible D match to TRBD2 (7 bases). Trimming cost V 0 bases and J 5 bases, with 11 bases left between them. CDR3 length equals 14 residues. The germline CDR1 and CDR2 sequences are SGDLS and YYNGEE.

In this sample, this clonotype turned up many times. CDR3 bases: TGTGCCACCAGTGACCCGATCACGAACCAAGAGACCCAGTACTTC. The encoded protein is CATSDPITNQETQYF. The J gene is TRBJ2-5, the V gene TRBV24-1, with D unclear. This CDR3 is built from 15 residues. The V gene lost 4 bases and the J gene lost 0 bases, with 11 bases spanning the gap. Germline CDR1 KGHDR, CDR2 SFDVKD.

This clonotype was counted many times. The chain couples TRBV3-1 to TRBJ1-1; no reliable D call. The V gene lost 7 bases and the J gene lost 0 bases, with 15 bases spanning the gap. Germline V gives CDR1 LGHDT, CDR2 YNNKEL (reference sequence). The CDR3 is 15 amino acids. CDR3 residues: CASTAGSRMNTEAFF. For the CDR3, the DNA is TGTGCCAGCACAGCAGGATCGCGGATGAACACTGAAGCTTTCTTT.

A note on this clonotype: This may stem from a read error, because a much larger clone lies one nucleotide away. The chain uses TRBV27 and TRBJ1-1, with a tentative D call TRBD1 (6 bases). V was clipped by 0 bases and J by 3 bases, with 23 bases between them. This CDR3 contains 19 residues. The V gene's germline CDR1 is MNHEY and CDR2 SMNVEV (reference sequence). This chain's CDR3 is CASSLSPPSGWGLDTEAFF. For the CDR3, the DNA is TGTGCCAGCAGTTTATCCCCTCCCTCGGGATGGGGGCTGGACACTGAAGCTTTCTTT.

The V call is TRBV6-2 or TRBV6-3, the J call TRBJ2-1; 7 positions agree with TRBD2. CDR1 is MNHEY, CDR2 SVGEGT, per germline. CDR3 length equals 15 residues. The V segment lost 5 bases and the J segment 9 bases; nucleotides outside the gene matches: 13. CDR3 nucleotide sequence: TGTGCCAGCAGTGGAAGCGGGGTACTAAGGGGTGAGCAGTTCTTC. It codes for CASSGSGVLRGEQFF.

In this sample, this clonotype turned up many times. The J gene is TRBJ2-3, the V gene TRBV20-1; tentatively, D is TRBD1 (7 bases). CDR3 length equals 15 residues. The V end was cut by 0 bases, the J end by 5 bases, with 15 bases between. The germline gives CDR1 DFQATT, CDR2 SNEGSKA (reference sequence). This CDR3 is CSARDPQGGVDTQYF. CDR3 in DNA: TGCAGTGCTAGAGATCCGCAGGGGGGTGTAGATACGCAGTATTTT.

Notes on this clonotype: A much larger clone sits a single nucleotide away, making a read error possible. No conserved phenylalanine or tryptophan is present at the end of the CDR3, so a read error is the likely explanation. J is TRBJ2-1 and V is TRBV30, with 7 bases fitting TRBD1. Germline CDR1 and CDR2: GTSNPN and SVGIG (reference sequence). After removal of 4 bases from V and 10 bases from J, the junction contained 7 bases not matched to a gene. CDR3 length equals 12 residues. The CDR3 reads CAWKGGGQEQFL. As DNA, the CDR3 is TGTGCCTGGAAGGGTGGGGGACAGGAGCAGTTCCTC.

This clonotype occurred a few times. The V and J genes are TRBV29-1 and TRBJ2-7, with 7 bases aligning to TRBD1. Trimming removed 6 bases from V and 5 bases from J; junction bases left unmatched: 7. Germline V lookup: CDR1 SQVTM, CDR2 ANQGSEA. CDR3 size: 12 residues. In DNA form, the CDR3 reads TGCAGCGTGAACAGGGGCTGGGACGAGCAGTACTTC. It translates to CSVNRGWDEQYF.

The table lists this clonotype with a few counts. The chain couples TRBV19 to TRBJ1-1, with 7 bases matching TRBD1. V shed 6 bases and J 1 base; nucleotides not matched to a gene: 5. The CDR3 consists of 14 residues. CDR1 is LNHDA, CDR2 SQIVND, per germline (reference sequence). CDR3 nucleotides: TGTGCCAGTAGCCCGACAGGGACGAACACTGAAGCTTTCTTT. Residues: CASSPTGTNTEAFF.

This chain connects TRBV6-1 to TRBJ2-2, with 10 bases matching TRBD2. With 11 bases clipped from V and 7 bases from J, the junction kept 10 bases outside the gene matches. Germline assignment: CDR1 MNHNS and CDR2 SASEGT. The CDR3 extends over 14 amino acids. The CDR3 bases are TGTGCCGGAGCTCTAGCGGGAGACCTCGGGGAGCTGTTTTTT. Translated: CAGALAGDLGELFF.

This clonotype has at least ten counts. The rearrangement uses TRBV20-1 and TRBJ2-7; D gene ambiguous. From germline, CDR1 is DFQATT and CDR2 SNEGSKA (reference sequence). Trimming took 2 bases from V and 3 from J, leaving 11 bases between them. This CDR3 region has 13 residues. The CDR3 loop reads CSARLVVGYEQYF. In DNA, the CDR3 is TGCAGTGCTAGATTGGTCGTAGGCTACGAGCAGTACTTC.